This T cell receptor beta chain was identified during a study of shared clonotypes between healthy human individuals. This CDR3 is 16 amino acids long. Per germline, CDR1 SGDLS and CDR2 YYNGEE. V lost 4 bases and J lost 2; bases outside the gene matches: 7. The table came from immunoSEQ multiplex PCR; TCRdb's copy has only in-frame clones and leaves some out. The table has about 2.5 million clones, 80% to 95% seen once. The chain employs TRBV9 and TRBJ2-2; TRBD1 aligns across 8 bases. The TCR was taken from a man aged 18-30 years in good health. Some clones in this sample may be carry-over from other donors' samples. Sample: naive CD4+ T cells from PBMCs. The subset here: CD45RA+ positively selected. The CDR3 region is CASSKTGGPNTGELFF. The CDR3 DNA follows: TGTGCCAGCAGCAAAACAGGGGGGCCCAACACCGGGGAGCTGTTTTTT.